This T cell receptor beta chain was identified during a study of Ad26.COV2.S vaccination and SARS-CoV-2 variants. The overall study: The authors gave Ad26.COV2.S intramuscularly, either once or twice 56 days apart.

Points from the study as a whole: Substantial breadth was reported for post-vaccination spike-specific CD8+ and CD4+ T cells.

As concerns this clone: What it binds is not known.

The treatment here: around 19 received Ad26.COV2.S at low or high dose, single or two shots; 5 received placebo; per-sample allocation not given. Specimen acquisition occurred on day 63 following the initial vaccine or placebo injection. Germline trimming cut 5 bases from V and 7 bases from J; bases unmatched to any gene: 12. Germline values: CDR1 SEHNR, CDR2 FQNEAQ (reference sequence). The CDR3 runs to 16 residues. Profiling relied on immunoSEQ multiplex PCR, and the TCRdb table lists in-frame clones only, not all of them. This sample has fewer than 400,000 clones, with approximately 86% found just once.

V gene TRBV7-9 combines with J gene TRBJ2-7, with TRBD1 matching 12 bases. The sequence derives from a person between 18 and 65 years old who received the Ad26.COV2.S COVID-19 vaccine or a placebo. Sample: peripheral blood, taken in a trial of Ad26.COV2.S vaccine versus placebo. The CDR3 DNA follows: TGTGCCAGCAGCCTCCGACGGGGACAGGGGGCAGGTGAGCAGTACTTC. It codes for CASSLRRGQGAGEQYF.